The 10 T cell receptor beta chains below all came from one sample that was sequenced in a study of T cell responses to AZD1222 COVID-19 vaccine. Produced via immunoSEQ multiplex PCR; TCRdb's table is partial and in-frame only. The sample comprises about 170,000 clones, more than 80% of which are singletons, and 4% to 4.5% rests with the top ten. Material: peripheral blood, obtained 28 days after the second dose of the MenACWY control vaccine. Receptor source: an adult who received the MenACWY meningococcal vaccine as a control.

The J gene is TRBJ1-1, the V gene TRBV28; D gene ambiguous. The CDR3 covers 13 residues. Germline CDR1 MDHEN, CDR2 SYDVKM. Trimming pared 6 bases from V and 0 bases from J, leaving 8 bases between. The CDR3 sequence is CASRASMNTEAFF. The CDR3, as DNA: TGTGCCAGCAGGGCAAGCATGAACACTGAAGCTTTCTTT.

The rearrangement uses TRBV9 and TRBJ2-1; 10 nucleotides line up with TRBD2. CDR1 is SGDLS and CDR2 is YYNGEE in the germline V gene. This CDR3 spans 15 amino acids. Losses at the gene ends were 1 base for V and 10 bases for J; bases not matched to a gene: 8. The CDR3 sequence: CASSVWLAGEWEQFF. Here the CDR3 DNA reads TGTGCCAGCAGCGTATGGCTAGCGGGAGAGTGGGAGCAGTTCTTC. Combining the CDR3 with reference TRBV9 and TRBJ2-1 gives the whole variable domain DSGVTQTPKHLITATGQRVTLRCSPRSGDLSVYWYQQSLDQGLQFLIQYYNGEERAKGNILERFSAQQFPDLHSELNLSSLELGDSALYFCASSVWLAGEWEQFFGPGTRLTVL.

The CDR3, as DNA: TGTGCCAGCAGTCCCTCCCGGGAGTCCCAGTACTTC. Translation: CASSPSRESQYF. The V and J genes are TRBV28 and TRBJ2-5; D is possibly TRBD2 (6 bases). Trimming shortened V by 5 bases and J by 9 bases, and 13 bases separated the two germline ends. Per the germline V gene, CDR1 is MDHEN and CDR2 is SYDVKM. This CDR3 region has 12 residues.

The chain is built from TRBV30 and TRBJ1-1; D is uncertain. Germline V gene sequence: CDR1 GTSNPN, CDR2 SVGIG (reference sequence). The CDR3 runs to 13 residues. In nucleotides, the CDR3 is TGTGCTTTCCAACGCCAGACGAGGACTGAAGCTTTCTTT. It yields the protein CAFQRQTRTEAFF.

The chain couples TRBV19 to TRBJ2-7, with unresolved D. Germline V CDR1 and CDR2: LNHDA, SQIVND (reference sequence). This CDR3 spans 14 amino acids. The V gene lost 4 bases and the J gene lost 0 bases, with 10 bases spanning the gap. The DNA for the CDR3 is TGTGCCAGTAGTAAAGGACGCGGCTCCTACGAGCAGTACTTC. Translation: CASSKGRGSYEQYF. The full variable domain, completed using reference TRBV19 and TRBJ2-7, is DGGITQSPKYLFRKEGQNVTLSCEQNLNHDAMYWYRQDPGQGLRLIYYSQIVNDFQKGDIAEGYSVSREKKESFPLTVTSAQKNPTAFYLCASSKGRGSYEQYFGPGTRLTVT.

The chain combines TRBV10-3 with TRBJ2-2, with D hard to call. With 6 bases removed from V and 3 bases from J, the gap between germline ends came to 14 bases. Germline assignment: CDR1 ENHRY and CDR2 SYGVKD. The CDR3 consists of 15 residues. The CDR3 here is CAIRGQTGDTGELFF. Written as DNA, the CDR3 is TGTGCCATCAGGGGCCAGACTGGAGACACCGGGGAGCTGTTTTTT.

CDR3 in amino acids: CASSIVGPSYGYTF. For the CDR3, the DNA is TGTGCCAGTAGTATCGTCGGACCTTCCTATGGCTACACCTTC. The chain carries TRBV19 and TRBJ1-2; D is uncertain. The CDR3 runs to 14 residues. Germline lookup yields CDR1 LNHDA and CDR2 SQIVND (reference sequence). The germline V and J ends were trimmed by 3 bases and 4 bases, with 12 bases remaining between them.

The V and J genes are TRBV5-1 and TRBJ2-3; TRBD2 agrees at 8 bases. Germline CDR1 reads SGHRS; CDR2 reads YFSETQ. V was pared by 5 bases and J by 1 base, with 12 bases of the junction left unmatched. This CDR3 has 17 amino acids. The CDR3: CASRKGLGREGTDTQYF. The DNA for the CDR3 is TGCGCCAGCAGGAAGGGCCTCGGGAGGGAAGGCACAGATACGCAGTATTTT.

The rearrangement links TRBV6-2 or TRBV6-3 to TRBJ1-3; D might be TRBD1 (5 bases). The CDR3 is made up of 15 amino acids. From germline, CDR1 is MNHEY and CDR2 SVGEGT. Trimming pared 5 bases from V and 0 bases from J, leaving 11 bases between. CDR3 nucleotide sequence: TGTGCCAGCAGTAGAGCGGGACTCTCTGGAAACACCATATATTTT. Translated, it gives CASSRAGLSGNTIYF.

The rearrangement uses TRBV5-1 and TRBJ1-2; D gene ambiguous. Germline CDR1 is SGHRS and CDR2 is YFSETQ. This CDR3 region has 15 residues. V was cut by 4 bases and J by 5 bases, with 18 bases left in between. This CDR3 reads CASSPGPPPLYGYTF. CDR3 sequence (DNA): TGCGCCAGCAGCCCAGGCCCCCCTCCTCTTTATGGCTACACCTTC.